This T cell receptor (beta chain) was documented in a study of CD8 T cells in ankylosing spondylitis. Overall study results and limits: Both synovial fluid and blood in reactive arthritis had previously been reported to carry some motif variants.

Only a few counts were recorded for this clonotype. Antigen: not known. This CDR3 has 10 residues. V lost 8 bases and J 9 bases, leaving 8 bases between the germline ends. Germline V gene lookup returns CDR1 MGHRA and CDR2 YSYEKL. Molecular-barcoded quantitative 5'-RACE produced these TCR beta libraries. TCRdb reprocessed the 5' RACE reads with MiXCR, giving one entry per CDR3 protein. The sample shows about 360,000 distinct CDR3 sequences, 20% of them seen only once. This chain connects TRBV4-1 to TRBJ2-1; D not certain. The TCR comes from a male donor with ankylosing spondylitis or in good health (not recorded which). Sequenced sample: blood, either unsorted or a sorted T cell fraction (not recorded which). The CDR3 DNA follows: TGCGCCAGCTGGCTTAGTGAGCAGTTCTTC. Protein sequence: CASWLSEQFF.